A single TCR beta chain is shown here with its context. This clone was detected a few times. Its antigen has not been determined. No per-base quality is available; no much larger clone lies one base away. Reading the germline V gene (reference sequence) gives CDR1 DFQATT and CDR2 SNEGSKA. The CDR3 covers 11 residues, taking in both the cysteine and the phenylalanine. The kept DNA is CDR3 alone, 33 bases in frame from the first base. The V and J ends are trimmed by 3 bases and 7 bases, leaving 9 bases between them. Each donor gave one peripheral blood draw, averaging roughly 0.11 L, which was collected into heparinised tubes. Naive, central memory, regulatory and stem cell-like memory CD4+ T cells were sorted on a BD FACSAria II using a panel including CD45RO, CCR7, CD25, CD127, CD95 and CD27. All sorted populations exceeded 95% purity. PBMCs were isolated right away by Lymphoprep density gradient centrifugation and were stained directly, without culture. To minimize batch effects, samples were stained and sorted in pairs, one healthy donor with one patient per experiment.

The High Capacity cDNA Reverse Transcription Kit was used to reverse transcribe all of the isolated RNA, meaning that expressed TCRB transcripts were what got sequenced. Deep immunoSEQ sequencing was applied to naive, central memory and regulatory T cell samples, giving an average of roughly 3.5 million total reads per sample. Sorted cells were lysed in RLT buffer and RNA was extracted with DNase-treated RNeasy Micro or Mini kits, depending on cell number. To prevent cross-contamination, each cell subset was processed individually, whereas patient and healthy donor samples were processed jointly. TCRB sequences were amplified from cDNA with the immunoSEQ multiplex PCR, producing 87-bp fragments spanning the CDR3 region. Amplicons were sequenced on the Illumina HiSeq platform. Per the authors' processing: Synthetic template baselines were used to correct PCR bias computationally, reads within Hamming distance 2 were collapsed together, and singletons that could not be merged were discarded. Reads were aligned to IMGT to assign V, D and J genes, CDR3 length, and insertions or deletions at six rearrangement sites. Clonotype counts were normalized to sorted cell number within each subset before computing true diversity and Gini coefficients with the tcR R package. Repertoire sharing was quantified using the overlap coefficient calculated on TCRB nucleotide sequences. Out-of-frame TCRB sequences from naive cells were analyzed to stand in for the pre-selection repertoire. TCRdb took over this immuneACCESS table, retaining in-frame rearrangements with V and J assigned. Such tables are incomplete; in checked studies, under half of the missing clones stem from an unresolved V gene, and the remainder is unexplained. The V and J calls and clone size come from that table; D and trimming were worked out from the DNA. This sample gives just over 450,000 clones in total; about 29% of them show up just once. In total, the top ten clones hold more than 0.055% of the sample.

This sample is drawn from a study of beta chain features in type 1 diabetes listed by TCRdb under 2018. Broadly, across the study: Patients and healthy donors did not differ in mean age, gender distribution, total cell number or subset yield. A total of some 100,000,000 sorted cells were examined across all samples, and a strong correlation was observed between cell number per subset and RNA yield. The study compared TCRB repertoires of sorted circulating CD4+ T cell subsets between recently diagnosed type 1 diabetes patients and matched healthy donors. Whereas all 30 or so donors provided naive and central memory subsets, regulatory and stem cell-like memory subsets were isolated from just 8 patients and roughly 8 healthy donors.

The paper as a whole reports these results and caveats: In all four CD4+ subsets, TCRB CDR3 length was moderately but significantly shorter in type 1 diabetes patients. Naive, central memory and regulatory TCRB repertoires appeared to be more similar among patients than among healthy donors. Because cDNA rather than genomic DNA was sequenced, highly expressing activated cells could have been over-represented, although no difference in activation and CD3 levels was found between groups. Shorter templates might be favored by PCR, yet because patient and control samples were amplified and corrected together, any such skew would affect both groups equally. At VDJ recombination sites, type 1 diabetes patients had fewer insertions and more deleted nucleotides, which implies abnormalities in thymic rearrangement. Because small numbers of individuals were included in the HLA sub-analyses, any influence of HLA type on TCRB rearrangement was left unresolved.

The sequence was obtained from a man in his late teens or twenties in good health. The chain employs TRBV20-1 and TRBJ1-1; TRBD1 could be the D gene, as 6 bases match. Sequenced material: naive CD4+ T cells from blood. The intended sense of this specimen's cell subset or site label: true naive CD4+ T cells. The CDR3 has the sequence CSASPGDEAFF. Read as DNA, the sequence is TGCAGTGCTAGTCCAGGGGATGAAGCTTTCTTT.